Below are 6 T cell receptor beta chains sequenced from a single sample in a study of CD8+ T cells in alopecia areata. After isolation, RNA underwent reverse transcription to generate cDNA as the sequencing template. Data came from immunoSEQ multiplex PCR; TCRdb stores just in-frame clones and leaves some out. Among around 140,000 clones listed, roughly 48% were seen once. Sequenced input: CD4+ T cells sorted from blood. The receptor set was obtained from a human donor with alopecia areata.

V and J are TRBV4-1 and TRBJ2-1, with D possibly being TRBD2 (5 bases). Per germline, CDR1 MGHRA and CDR2 YSYEKL. V lost 4 bases and J lost 9, with 10 bases in between. The CDR3 is made up of 12 amino acids. The CDR3: CASSPSYGEQFF. CDR3 nucleotide sequence: TGCGCCAGCAGCCCTAGCTACGGTGAGCAGTTCTTC.

This rearrangement joins TRBV6-5 to TRBJ2-7; D may match TRBD1 or TRBD2 (5 bases each). Germline V gene data show CDR1 as MNHEY and CDR2 as SVGAGI. V lost 2 bases and J lost 5, with 16 bases in between. The CDR3 totals 15 residues. CDR3 sequence reads: CASSYGLSGSDEQYF. CDR3 bases: TGTGCCAGCAGTTACGGTTTGTCAGGGAGCGACGAGCAGTACTTC.

This clone was counted a few times. This chain links TRBV5-1 with TRBJ1-2; perhaps TRBD1 as D (5 bases). The V and J ends lost 0 bases and 6 bases respectively, with 9 bases between them. Germline-derived CDR1 and CDR2 are SGHRS and YFSETQ. This CDR3 is 13 amino acids long. The CDR3 DNA reads TGCGCCAGCAGCTTGGTAGGGGAGAATGGCTACACCTTC. Translation: CASSLVGENGYTF.

The J gene is TRBJ2-6, the V gene TRBV7-3; D might be TRBD1 (5 bases). Trimming pared 5 bases from V and 2 bases from J, leaving 19 bases between. This CDR3 has 18 amino acids. Germline V lookup: CDR1 SGHTA, CDR2 FQGTGA. CDR3 amino acids: CASSPEPPGFAGANVLTF. CDR3 DNA sequence: TGTGCCAGCAGCCCCGAGCCACCAGGGTTCGCTGGGGCCAACGTCCTGACTTTC.

This clone was observed a few times. The chain links TRBV30 to TRBJ2-2; a weak D match, TRBD2 (6 bases). Trimming took off 0 bases at V and 5 bases at J, with 10 bases between the two ends. Germline assignment: CDR1 GTSNPN and CDR2 SVGIG (reference sequence). This CDR3 contains 14 residues. CDR3 residues: CAWSVRRGTGELFF. CDR3 coding DNA: TGTGCCTGGAGTGTACGGCGGGGAACCGGGGAGCTGTTTTTT.

J is TRBJ2-5 and V is TRBV7-9, with 9 nucleotides matching TRBD2. Germline-derived CDR1 and CDR2 are SEHNR and FQNEAQ (reference sequence). The CDR3 is 16 residues long. V dropped 7 bases and J dropped 7; count of bases not matched to a gene: 16. CDR3 coding DNA: TGTGCCAGCAAAGAAGAGGTTAGCGGGAGAGTAGGGACCCAGTACTTC. Its translation: CASKEEVSGRVGTQYF.